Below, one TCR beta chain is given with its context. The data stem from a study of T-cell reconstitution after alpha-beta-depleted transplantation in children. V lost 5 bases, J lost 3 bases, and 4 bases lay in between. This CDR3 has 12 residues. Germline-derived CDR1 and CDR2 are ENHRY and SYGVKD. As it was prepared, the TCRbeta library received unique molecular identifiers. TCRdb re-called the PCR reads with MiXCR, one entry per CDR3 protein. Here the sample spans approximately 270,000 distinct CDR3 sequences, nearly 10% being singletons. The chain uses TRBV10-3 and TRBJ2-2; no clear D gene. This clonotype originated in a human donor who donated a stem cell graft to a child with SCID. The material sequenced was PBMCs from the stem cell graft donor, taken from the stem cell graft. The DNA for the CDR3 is TGTGCCATCAGTCGGGACACCGGGGAGCTGTTTTTT. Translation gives CAISRDTGELFF.